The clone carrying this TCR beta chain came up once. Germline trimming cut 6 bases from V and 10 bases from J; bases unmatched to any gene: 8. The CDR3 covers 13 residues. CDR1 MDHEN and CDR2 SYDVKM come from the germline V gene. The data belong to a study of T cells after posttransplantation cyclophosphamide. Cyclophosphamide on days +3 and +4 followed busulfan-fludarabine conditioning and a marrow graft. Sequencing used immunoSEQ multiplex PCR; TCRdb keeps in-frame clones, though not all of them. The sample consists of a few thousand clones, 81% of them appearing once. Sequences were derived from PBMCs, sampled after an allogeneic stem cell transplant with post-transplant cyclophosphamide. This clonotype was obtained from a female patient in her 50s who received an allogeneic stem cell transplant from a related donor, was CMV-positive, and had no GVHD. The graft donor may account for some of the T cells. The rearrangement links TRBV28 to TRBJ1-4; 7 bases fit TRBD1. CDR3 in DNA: TGTGCCAGCAGCATAGACAGGGAGGTAAAACTGTTTTTT. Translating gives CASSIDREVKLFF.